One and the same sample provided the 9 T cell receptor beta chains below, sequenced in a study of CD8 T cells in Susac syndrome. A quantity of about 0.45 to 1 ug RNA underwent reverse transcription using random hexamers. MiXCR, run by TCRdb on the immunoSEQ multiplex PCR reads, gives a single entry per CDR3 protein. The sample yields some 170,000 distinct CDR3 sequences, about 94% seen once. Source material: CD4+ T cells from PBMCs. Receptors originate from a human donor with Susac syndrome.

The chain joins TRBV20-1 to TRBJ1-5; perhaps TRBD1 as D (6 bases). The CDR3 covers 16 residues. Per germline, CDR1 DFQATT and CDR2 SNEGSKA (reference sequence). The CDR3 nucleotides are TGCAGCGCCCTCACCCGACAGGATCGGAGCAATCAGCCCCAGCATTTT. As protein: CSALTRQDRSNQPQHF.

V gene TRBV15 combines with J gene TRBJ2-4; D is uncertain. V dropped 4 bases and J dropped 0 bases, with 19 bases sitting between them. The length of the CDR3 is 18 residues. CDR1 LNHNV and CDR2 YYDKDF come from the germline V gene (reference sequence). The CDR3 coding sequence is TGTGCCACCAGCATCTCCGGGCCGCTCGTCCTAGCCAAAAACATTCAGTACTTC. It is translated as CATSISGPLVLAKNIQYF.

The chain joins TRBV7-2 to TRBJ2-7, with 9 bases matching TRBD1. This CDR3 has 15 residues. CDR1 is SGHTA and CDR2 is FQGNSA in the germline V gene. Trimming took 5 bases from V and 3 from J; bases not matched to a gene: 8. CDR3 DNA: TGTGCCAGCAGCCTCGCCGGGACAGGGAACTACGAGCAGTACTTC. The encoded protein is CASSLAGTGNYEQYF.

The V and J genes are TRBV27 and TRBJ2-1; maybe TRBD2 (6 bases). Trimming pared 4 bases from V and 8 bases from J, leaving 15 bases between. Germline V gene lookup returns CDR1 MNHEY and CDR2 SMNVEV (reference sequence). This CDR3 is 14 amino acids long. This CDR3 reads CASSWGVGGDEQFF. DNA of the CDR3: TGTGCCAGCAGTTGGGGAGTGGGGGGAGATGAGCAGTTCTTC.

This sequence joins TRBV9 and TRBJ2-7, with D possibly being TRBD2 (7 bases). The V end lost 0 bases, the J end lost 6 bases, and 10 bases lay between the germline ends. Germline CDR1 is SGDLS and CDR2 is YYNGEE. The CDR3 totals 13 residues. The CDR3 nucleotides are TGTGCCAGCAGCGTAGAGGGGGGGCGCGAGCAGTACTTC. This sequence encodes CASSVEGGREQYF. Together with reference TRBV9 and TRBJ2-7, the CDR3 gives the full variable domain: DSGVTQTPKHLITATGQRVTLRCSPRSGDLSVYWYQQSLDQGLQFLIQYYNGEERAKGNILERFSAQQFPDLHSELNLSSLELGDSALYFCASSVEGGREQYFGPGTRLTVT.

The V gene is TRBV3-1, the J gene TRBJ2-7; D is possibly TRBD1 (6 bases). The CDR3 covers 14 residues. Trimming took 5 bases from V and 2 from J, leaving 13 bases between them. CDR1 is LGHDT and CDR2 is YNNKEL in the germline V gene (reference sequence). The CDR3 sequence is CASSDRPTAYEQYF. DNA for the CDR3: TGTGCCAGCAGCGACAGGCCAACTGCCTACGAGCAGTACTTC.

The rearrangement uses TRBV24-1 and TRBJ2-5; D is uncertain. The CDR3 extends over 13 amino acids. Germline loops: CDR1 KGHDR, CDR2 SFDVKD. V lost 4 bases and J lost 4, with 9 bases in between. CDR3: CATSDPPRETQYF. As DNA, the CDR3 is TGTGCCACCAGTGACCCGCCCCGAGAGACCCAGTACTTC.

V and J are TRBV2 and TRBJ2-5; 8 nucleotides match TRBD2. CDR1 is SNHLY and CDR2 is FYNNEI in the germline V gene. With V trimmed by 3 bases and J by 6 bases, 9 bases remained unmatched. This CDR3 spans 15 amino acids. The DNA for the CDR3 is TGTGCCAGCAGTGACTCTATGGCTAGCGGGCAGACCCAGTACTTC. It codes for CASSDSMASGQTQYF.

The chain has TRBV7-2 and TRBJ2-5; D is unresolved. Germline V lookup: CDR1 SGHTA, CDR2 FQGNSA. Trimming took off 3 bases at V and 3 bases at J, with 8 bases between the two ends. This CDR3 has 13 amino acids. The CDR3 sequence: CASSFTSEETQYF. The CDR3, as DNA: TGTGCCAGCAGCTTTACTTCAGAAGAGACCCAGTACTTC.